The 23 T cell receptor beta chains reported below all come from one sample, sequenced in a study of T cell responses to AZD1222 COVID-19 vaccine. Assay: immunoSEQ multiplex PCR; the TCRdb copy retains only in-frame clones and omits some. In the table there are 100,000 to 150,000 clones, roughly nine tenths of which are singletons. The specimen comprised peripheral blood, sampled on day 0 of AZD1222 vaccination. Receptor source: an adult in good health.

The V gene is TRBV21-1, the J gene TRBJ1-1; TRBD1 was called by the table and not checked on the DNA. TRBV21-1 has pseudogene status. The CDR3 has 15 residues. CDR3 DNA sequence: TGTGCCAGCAGCAAAACAATCAGGGCGGACACTGAAGCTTTCTTT. Translation: CASSKTIRADTEAFF.

The CDR3 sequence is CASSSGGQNYGYTF. The CDR3 DNA reads as TGTGCCAGCAGCTCAGGCGGACAGAACTATGGCTACACCTTC. The chain links TRBV7-9 to TRBJ1-2, with TRBD1 as a possible D gene (6 bases). The CDR3 is 14 amino acids. The germline V gene encodes CDR1 SEHNR and CDR2 FQNEAQ (reference sequence). Trimming left V 4 bases short and J 2 bases short, with 11 bases between.

This sequence joins TRBV11-2 and TRBJ1-2; no definite D call. Germline V gives CDR1 SGHAT, CDR2 FQNNGV. This CDR3 has 13 amino acids. Trimming took 7 bases from V and 8 from J, leaving 17 bases between them. The CDR3 reads CASNLAAGGGYTF. For the CDR3, the DNA is TGTGCCAGCAACTTGGCGGCAGGTGGCGGCTACACCTTC.

The chain recombines TRBV7-9 with TRBJ1-3, with D maybe TRBD1 (5 bases). This CDR3 contains 13 residues. CDR1 SEHNR and CDR2 FQNEAQ come from the germline V gene (reference sequence). The V and J ends lost 6 bases and 8 bases respectively, with 14 bases between them. The CDR3 coding sequence is TGTGCCAGCAGTCCTGCTCAGGGTTACACCATATATTTT. This codes for CASSPAQGYTIYF.

V is TRBV2 and J is TRBJ2-1, with D hard to call. This CDR3 contains 15 residues. Germline CDR1 reads SNHLY; CDR2 reads FYNNEI. Trimming stripped 8 bases from V and 0 bases from J, with 14 bases between. In nucleotides, the CDR3 is TGTGCCAGCCGCTGGGATGCAGGCTCCTACAATGAGCAGTTCTTC. This sequence encodes CASRWDAGSYNEQFF.

The chain recombines TRBV30 with TRBJ2-7; D remains ambiguous. Trimming stripped 4 bases from V and 11 bases from J, with 18 bases between. The V gene's germline CDR1 is GTSNPN and CDR2 SVGIG (reference sequence). The CDR3 runs 12 residues. CDR3 coding DNA: TGTGCCTGGAAGGGCGGCAACCGGATTGAGTACTTC. Translating it yields CAWKGGNRIEYF.

The CDR3: CASSEYSLGYNSPLHF. CDR3 bases: TGTGCCAGCAGTGAATATAGTCTGGGCTATAATTCACCCCTCCACTTT. V usage is TRBV25-1 and J usage is TRBJ1-6, with D unclear. Trimming removed 0 bases at V and 3 bases at J, with 9 bases between. Germline loops: CDR1 MGHDK, CDR2 SYGVNS. There are 16 residues in the CDR3.

This chain connects TRBV19 to TRBJ1-1; 8 bases fit TRBD1. CDR1 is LNHDA, CDR2 SQIVND, per germline (reference sequence). The CDR3 is made up of 17 amino acids. The CDR3 reads CRTTWARDRGGSTEAFF. CDR3 in DNA: TGTCGTACCACATGGGCCCGAGACAGGGGAGGGAGCACTGAAGCTTTCTTT.

The chain uses TRBV5-1 and TRBJ1-1; a weak D match, TRBD1 (5 bases). Germline V gene data show CDR1 as SGHRS and CDR2 as YFSETQ. The length of the CDR3 is 14 residues. Trimming took off 0 bases at V and 2 bases at J, with 8 bases between the two ends. CDR3 coding DNA: TGCGCCAGCAGCTTGGGCGGGGGAAACACTGAAGCTTTCTTT. Residues: CASSLGGGNTEAFF.

The chain employs TRBV27 and TRBJ1-2; no definite D call. The V gene's germline CDR1 is MNHEY and CDR2 SMNVEV (reference sequence). This CDR3 has 12 amino acids. The ends were cut back, 5 bases at V and 2 bases at J, with 6 bases in the middle. CDR3 nucleotide sequence: TGTGCCAGCAGTACGGGGAACTATGGCTACACCTTC. Its protein is CASSTGNYGYTF.

The chain uses TRBV18 and TRBJ1-4; TRBD1 agrees at 7 bases. J gave up 7 bases and V 4 bases, and 6 bases lay outside the gene matches. CDR1 and CDR2 from the germline V gene are KGHSH and LQKENI. The CDR3 sequence is 14 residues long. This CDR3 is CASSQGGAGEKLFF. Written as DNA, the CDR3 is TGTGCCAGCTCACAAGGGGGCGCGGGTGAAAAACTGTTTTTT.

The chain employs TRBV4-3 and TRBJ1-5; the D is unclear. V was clipped by 0 bases and J by 1 base, with 13 bases between them. CDR1 is LGHNA and CDR2 is YSLEER in the germline V gene. This CDR3 is built from 17 residues. The CDR3, as DNA: TGCGCCAGCAGCCAAGAATTGAGGGATTCGAGCAATCAGCCCCAGCATTTT. Residues: CASSQELRDSSNQPQHF.

This clone appeared once. The V call is TRBV13, the J call TRBJ1-4; a possible D gene is TRBD1 (5 bases). V was shortened by 5 bases and J by 4 bases, with 11 bases between the two germline ends. This CDR3 has 14 residues. Germline V gene lookup returns CDR1 PRHDT and CDR2 FYEKMQ (reference sequence). This CDR3 reads CASSPREVNEKLFF. As DNA, the CDR3 is TGTGCCAGCAGCCCCAGGGAGGTTAATGAAAAACTGTTTTTT.

The chain is built from TRBV27 and TRBJ1-5; D gene unclear. V gave up 4 bases and J gave up 3 bases, with 13 bases separating them. Per germline, CDR1 MNHEY and CDR2 SMNVEV (reference sequence). This CDR3 has 15 amino acids. The DNA for the CDR3 is TGTGCCAGCAGTTCGTCAGGTGACTACAATCAGCCCCAGCATTTT. Its translation: CASSSSGDYNQPQHF.

This sequence joins TRBV6-5 and TRBJ1-5; D not certain. CDR1 and CDR2 (germline): MNHEY, SVGAGI. The CDR3 contains 13 residues. The germline V and J ends were trimmed by 4 bases and 9 bases, with 13 bases remaining between them. The CDR3 bases are TGTGCCAGCAGTTTGGGCGGTACCGCGCCCCAGCATTTT. Translated, it gives CASSLGGTAPQHF.

As to this clone: The same CDR3 is also encoded by other DNA sequences in this sample. J is TRBJ2-2 and V is TRBV24-1, with 9 positions matching TRBD1. The trim removed 4 bases at V and 3 bases at J, leaving 2 bases unmatched. This CDR3 has 15 amino acids. CDR1 and CDR2 from the germline V gene are KGHDR and SFDVKD. CDR3 DNA: TGTGCCACCAGTGAACAGGGGGCGCACACCGGGGAGCTGTTTTTT. Amino acids: CATSEQGAHTGELFF.

The V and J genes are TRBV30 and TRBJ2-2; D gene unclear. V was cut by 2 bases and J by 4 bases, with 14 bases left in between. The CDR3 consists of 15 residues. From germline, CDR1 is GTSNPN and CDR2 SVGIG (reference sequence). The CDR3 here is CAWSPFIAPTGELFF. CDR3 sequence (DNA): TGTGCCTGGAGTCCCTTCATTGCGCCCACCGGGGAGCTGTTTTTT.

The chain couples TRBV24-1 to TRBJ2-4; TRBD2 might be the D (7 bases). The germline gives CDR1 KGHDR, CDR2 SFDVKD. The CDR3 totals 14 residues. V shed 5 bases and J shed 8 bases, with 15 bases lying between them. CDR3 coding DNA: TGTGCCACCAGTGGGTCAGGGGCGGGGGACATTCAGTACTTC. Its translation is CATSGSGAGDIQYF.

This chain uses TRBV4-1 with TRBJ2-5; D unresolved. This CDR3 is built from 15 residues. V was trimmed by 1 base and J by 5 bases, leaving 14 bases between them. From germline, CDR1 is MGHRA and CDR2 YSYEKL. The CDR3 region is CASSQGIPLGETQYF. The CDR3 bases are TGCGCCAGCAGCCAAGGGATCCCGCTCGGGGAGACCCAGTACTTC.

This chain connects TRBV5-1 to TRBJ2-3; D is unresolved. Per the germline V gene, CDR1 is SGHRS and CDR2 is YFSETQ. The CDR3 totals 17 residues. Trimming left V 0 bases short and J 1 base short, with 15 bases between. CDR3 loop: CASSLAPSMIRTDTQYF. In nucleotides, the CDR3 is TGCGCCAGCAGCTTGGCCCCCTCTATGATACGCACAGATACGCAGTATTTT.

V usage is TRBV7-2 and J usage is TRBJ1-6; 7 nucleotides agree with TRBD1. Trimming took 2 bases from V and 9 from J; bases not matched to a gene: 7. CDR1 and CDR2 from the germline V gene are SGHTA and FQGNSA. The CDR3 runs 15 residues. The CDR3 is CASSLPTGAGSPLHF. The DNA of the CDR3 is TGTGCCAGCAGCTTACCAACAGGGGCCGGTTCACCCCTCCACTTT.

The chain is built from TRBV18 and TRBJ1-2; weak D call: TRBD1 (5 bases). The germline V gene has CDR1 KGHSH and CDR2 LQKENI. The CDR3 is made up of 14 amino acids. V was trimmed by 5 bases and J by 4 bases, leaving 14 bases between them. The chain's CDR3 is CASSASGTGYGYTF. As DNA, the CDR3 is TGTGCCAGCTCAGCCTCCGGGACGGGCTATGGCTACACCTTC.

The gene calls are TRBV6-7 and TRBJ2-7; tentative D call: TRBD1 (6 bases). TRBV6-7 is designated an ORF whose function remains uncertain. The CDR3 has 14 amino acids. With 4 bases removed from V and 2 bases from J, the gap between germline ends came to 12 bases. CDR3 nucleotides: TGTGCCAGCAGTTTACAGGGATTCCCCTACGAGCAGTACTTC. It translates to CASSLQGFPYEQYF.